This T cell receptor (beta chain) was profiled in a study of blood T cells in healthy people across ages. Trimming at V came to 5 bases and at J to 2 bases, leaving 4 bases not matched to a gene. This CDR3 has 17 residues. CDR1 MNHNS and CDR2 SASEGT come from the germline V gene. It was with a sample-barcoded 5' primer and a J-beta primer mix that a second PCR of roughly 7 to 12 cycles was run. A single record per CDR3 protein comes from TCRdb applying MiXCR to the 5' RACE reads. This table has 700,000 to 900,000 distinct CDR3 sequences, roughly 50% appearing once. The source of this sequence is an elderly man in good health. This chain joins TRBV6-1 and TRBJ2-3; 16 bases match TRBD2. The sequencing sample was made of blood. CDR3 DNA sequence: TGTGCCAGCAGTCCGGGACTAGCGGGAGGGCTCACAGATACGCAGTATTTT. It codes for CASSPGLAGGLTDTQYF.